This TCR beta chain came from a study of blood T cell repertoires in COVID-19. Turning to the study itself: COVID-19 samples, acute and convalescent, were from the United States, Italy and Spain. The cDNA or gDNA used as material had been derived from T cells, B-cell-depleted T cells, or PBMCs.

Trimming cost V 0 bases and J 4 bases, with 10 bases left between them. Looked up from germline, CDR1 is MNHEY and CDR2 is SVGAGI. This CDR3 has 15 residues. Per the study methods: How many nucleated cells were present was estimated from reference gene primer amplification. Data came from immunoSEQ multiplex PCR; TCRdb stores just in-frame clones and leaves some out. V, J and clone size reflect that table, while D and trimming were determined from the DNA. Here the sample spans roughly 290,000 clones, roughly 91% being singletons. This clone was picked up a small number of times. The material sequenced was peripheral blood. The chain carries TRBV6-5 and TRBJ1-3, with no clear D. This TCR came from a man aged 25-45 years with acute or convalescent COVID-19. The CDR3 bases are TGTGCCAGCAGTTACTCACACACACGAGGAAACACCATATATTTT. As protein: CASSYSHTRGNTIYF.